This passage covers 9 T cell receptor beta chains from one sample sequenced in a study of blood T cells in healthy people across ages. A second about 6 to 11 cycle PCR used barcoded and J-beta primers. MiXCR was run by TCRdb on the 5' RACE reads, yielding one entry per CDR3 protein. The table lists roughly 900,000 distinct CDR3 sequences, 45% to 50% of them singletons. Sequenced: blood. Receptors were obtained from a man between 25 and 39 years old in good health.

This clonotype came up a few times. The chain's CDR3 is CAWRNRGNEQYF. In DNA form, the CDR3 reads TGTGCCTGGAGGAACAGGGGCAACGAGCAGTACTTC. This chain uses TRBV30 with TRBJ2-5; TRBD1 matches 7 bases. The DNA end favors TRBJ2-7, so the J call may be wrong. The CDR3 runs 12 residues. The V gene's germline CDR1 is GTSNPN and CDR2 SVGIG (reference sequence).

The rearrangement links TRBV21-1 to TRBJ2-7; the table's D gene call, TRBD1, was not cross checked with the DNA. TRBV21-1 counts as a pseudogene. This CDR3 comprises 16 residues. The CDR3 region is CASSERQGRFSYEQYF. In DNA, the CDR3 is TGTGCCAGCAGCGAAAGACAGGGGCGTTTCTCCTACGAGCAGTACTTC.

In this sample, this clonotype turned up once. CDR3 DNA: TGTGCCAGCAGCATGCGGACAGGGGGCACTGAAGCTTTCTTT. It codes for CASSMRTGGTEAFF. The V gene is TRBV7-8, the J gene TRBJ1-1; 10 bases are a match to TRBD1. With 5 bases clipped from V and 4 bases from J, the junction kept 4 bases outside the gene matches. This CDR3 contains 14 residues. Looked up from germline, CDR1 is SGHVS and CDR2 is FQNEAQ.

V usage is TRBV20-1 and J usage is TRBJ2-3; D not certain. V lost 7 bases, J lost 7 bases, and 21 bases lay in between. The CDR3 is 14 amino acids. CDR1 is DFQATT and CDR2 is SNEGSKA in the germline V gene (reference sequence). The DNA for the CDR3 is TGCAGTGTGCTAATTTTGTCGTATCCAAATACGCAGTATTTT. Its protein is CSVLILSYPNTQYF.

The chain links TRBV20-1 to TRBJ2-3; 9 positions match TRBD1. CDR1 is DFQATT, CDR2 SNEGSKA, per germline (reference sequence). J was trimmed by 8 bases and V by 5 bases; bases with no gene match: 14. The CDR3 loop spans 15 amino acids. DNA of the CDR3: TGCAGTGCTCCTCCGGAGGACAGGGGCGGAGGTACGCAGTATTTT. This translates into CSAPPEDRGGGTQYF.

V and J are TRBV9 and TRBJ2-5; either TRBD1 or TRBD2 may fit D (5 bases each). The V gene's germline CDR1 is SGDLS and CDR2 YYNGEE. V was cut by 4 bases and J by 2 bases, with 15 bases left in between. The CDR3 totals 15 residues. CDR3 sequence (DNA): TGTGCCAGCAGCTTCGCCGGGACGCAACAAGAGACCCAGTACTTC. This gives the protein CASSFAGTQQETQYF.

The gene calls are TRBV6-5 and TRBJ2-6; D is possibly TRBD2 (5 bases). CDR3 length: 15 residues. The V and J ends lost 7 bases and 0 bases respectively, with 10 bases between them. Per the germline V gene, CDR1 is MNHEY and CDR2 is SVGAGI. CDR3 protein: CASTPGYSGANVLTF. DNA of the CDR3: TGTGCCAGCACCCCGGGGTACTCTGGGGCCAACGTCCTGACTTTC.

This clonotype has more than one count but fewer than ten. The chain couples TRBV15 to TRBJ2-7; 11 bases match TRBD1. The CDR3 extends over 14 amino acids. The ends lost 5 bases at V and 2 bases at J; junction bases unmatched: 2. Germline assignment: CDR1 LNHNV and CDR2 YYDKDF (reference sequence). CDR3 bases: TGTGCCACCAGCTGGGGACAGGGGGCCTACGAGCAGTACTTC. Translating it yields CATSWGQGAYEQYF.

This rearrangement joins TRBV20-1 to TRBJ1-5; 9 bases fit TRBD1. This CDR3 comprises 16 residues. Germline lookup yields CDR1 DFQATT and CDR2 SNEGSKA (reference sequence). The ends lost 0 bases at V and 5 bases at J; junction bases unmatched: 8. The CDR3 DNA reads TGCAGTGCTAGAGAGGGGGGGACAGGGAAAGATCAGCCCCAGCATTTT. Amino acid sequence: CSAREGGTGKDQPQHF.